The next 25 T cell receptor beta chains were all read from a single sample in a study of cytomegalovirus exposure and HLA in healthy donors. Vbeta (60) and Jbeta (13) primers were used in the PCR. The method was immunoSEQ multiplex PCR; TCRdb's version includes in-frame clones alone and lacks a portion of them. In the table there are 90,000 to 140,000 clones, around 75% of which are singletons. The specimen was PBMCs. The receptors come from a man aged 35 to 55 in good health and CMV-seronegative.

J is TRBJ1-3 and V is TRBV4-2, with a weak D call TRBD1 (5 bases). The length of the CDR3 is 14 residues. The germline CDR1 and CDR2 sequences are LGHNA and YNFKEQ. Trimming pared 4 bases from V and 4 bases from J, leaving 11 bases between. The CDR3 spells CASSPRARGNTIYF. CDR3 bases: TGTGCCAGCAGCCCCAGGGCGCGGGGAAACACCATATATTTT.

In its sample, this clone was seen once. The rearrangement uses TRBV7-9 and TRBJ1-2; D remains unclear. The V gene's germline CDR1 is SEHNR and CDR2 FQNEAQ (reference sequence). The V end was cut by 4 bases, the J end by 8 bases, with 11 bases between. CDR3 length: 12 amino acids. This CDR3 is CASSSRGNGYTF. The CDR3 bases are TGTGCCAGCAGCTCCCGAGGGAACGGCTACACCTTC.

CDR3: CASNPTGAGWDEQFF. The CDR3 coding sequence is TGTGCCAGCAACCCTACGGGAGCAGGGTGGGATGAGCAGTTCTTC. J is TRBJ2-1 and V is TRBV6-6, with D perhaps TRBD2 (6 bases). Germline values: CDR1 MNHNY, CDR2 SVGAGI (reference sequence). The V gene lost 7 bases and the J gene lost 8 bases, with 21 bases spanning the gap. CDR3 size: 15 residues.

The chain uses TRBV4-2 and TRBJ2-5, with D possibly being TRBD2 (7 bases). Between the trimmed V and J ends, which lost 0 bases and 4 bases, there was a span of 12 bases. The CDR3 runs 15 residues. Per the germline V gene, CDR1 is LGHNA and CDR2 is YNFKEQ. DNA for the CDR3: TGTGCCAGCAGCCAAGAGGGGGGGGGCGCAGAGACCCAGTACTTC. This codes for CASSQEGGGAETQYF.

The chain employs TRBV7-8 and TRBJ1-2; TRBD1 is a possible D gene (5 bases). The CDR3 is 13 amino acids. Germline V CDR1 and CDR2: SGHVS, FQNEAQ. V was pared by 1 base and J by 2 bases, with 5 bases between. CDR3 loop: CASSLGQNYGYTF. The DNA for the CDR3 is TGTGCCAGCAGCTTAGGACAGAACTATGGCTACACCTTC. Complete variable domain (other parts from reference TRBV7-8 and TRBJ1-2): GAGVSQSPRYKVAKRGQDVALRCDPISGHVSLFWYQQALGQGPEFLTYFQNEAQLDKSGLPSDRFFAERPEGSVSTLKIQRTQQEDSAVYLCASSLGQNYGYTFGSGTRLTVV.

The rearrangement joins TRBV5-1 to TRBJ1-1, with 8 nucleotides matching TRBD1. Looked up from germline, CDR1 is SGHRS and CDR2 is YFSETQ. The CDR3 is made up of 16 amino acids. V lost 4 bases, J lost 0 bases, and 8 bases stayed unmatched. In DNA, the CDR3 is TGCGCCAGCAGCCCAACAGGGGGTCCTATGAACACTGAAGCTTTCTTT. Its protein product is CASSPTGGPMNTEAFF.

This clone was picked up one time. V gene TRBV7-2 combines with J gene TRBJ2-1, with 10 bases fitting TRBD2. CDR1 and CDR2 (germline): SGHTA, FQGNSA. J gave up 2 bases and V 2 bases, and 3 bases lay outside the gene matches. The CDR3 consists of 16 residues. The CDR3 here is CASSLSSGGAYNEQFF. CDR3 nucleotide sequence: TGTGCCAGCAGCTTATCCAGCGGGGGGGCCTACAATGAGCAGTTCTTC.

The CDR3 nucleotides are TGTGCCAGCAGTGGCGTCCGGGGCAATGAGCAGTTCTTC. Translated: CASSGVRGNEQFF. V usage is TRBV11-2 and J usage is TRBJ2-1, with a weak D call TRBD2 (5 bases). The CDR3 totals 13 residues. The V gene lost 6 bases and the J gene lost 6 bases, with 12 bases spanning the gap. Germline V lookup: CDR1 SGHAT, CDR2 FQNNGV.

The chain links TRBV4-2 to TRBJ1-2; D is unresolved. Germline loops: CDR1 LGHNA, CDR2 YNFKEQ. This CDR3 region has 13 residues. Trimming cost V 0 bases and J 7 bases, with 9 bases left between them. The CDR3 protein is CASSQDLGPGYTF. CDR3 nucleotides: TGTGCCAGCAGCCAAGATCTCGGTCCTGGCTACACCTTC.

The genes are TRBV7-3 and TRBJ2-2, with D possibly being TRBD2 (6 bases). The CDR3 totals 16 residues. V dropped 4 bases and J dropped 0 bases, with 12 bases sitting between them. The germline V gene has CDR1 SGHTA and CDR2 FQGTGA. In nucleotides, the CDR3 is TGTGCCAGCAGCTCTCGGGGGTTCTCGAACACCGGGGAGCTGTTTTTT. As protein: CASSSRGFSNTGELFF.

The chain combines TRBV7-3 with TRBJ2-5, with 7 positions matching TRBD1. Germline V lookup: CDR1 SGHTA, CDR2 FQGTGA. The CDR3 length is 14 residues. V shed 5 bases and J 5 bases; nucleotides not matched to a gene: 8. The CDR3 DNA follows: TGTGCCAGCAGCCCTACCACAGGGGCTGAGACCCAGTACTTC. Residues: CASSPTTGAETQYF.

The chain employs TRBV11-2 and TRBJ1-3; no clear D gene. The ends were cut back, 4 bases at V and 0 bases at J, with 13 bases in the middle. Germline lookup yields CDR1 SGHAT and CDR2 FQNNGV. CDR3 length equals 16 residues. For the CDR3, the DNA is TGTGCCAGCAGCTACGAGCGGGGAAGCTCTGGAAACACCATATATTTT. Residues: CASSYERGSSGNTIYF.

The chain carries TRBV6-1 and TRBJ2-3; D possibly corresponds to TRBD2 (6 bases). V lost 3 bases and J 6 bases, leaving 13 bases between the germline ends. Germline V gene lookup returns CDR1 MNHNS and CDR2 SASEGT. The CDR3 extends over 14 amino acids. This CDR3 reads CASSDYRERDTQYF. DNA for the CDR3: TGTGCCAGCAGTGATTACCGGGAGAGGGATACGCAGTATTTT.

The V gene is TRBV25-1, the J gene TRBJ2-1; 14 nucleotides match TRBD2. With 3 bases clipped from V and 7 bases from J, the junction kept 11 bases outside the gene matches. Germline CDR1 MGHDK, CDR2 SYGVNS. CDR3 length: 18 amino acids. CDR3 sequence (DNA): TGTGCCAGCAGTGATGAGGGGACTAGCGGGAGTCGATTAAATGAGCAGTTCTTC. It codes for CASSDEGTSGSRLNEQFF. Using reference TRBV25-1 and TRBJ2-1 for the parts outside the CDR3, the full variable domain is EADIYQTPRYLVIGTGKKITLECSQTMGHDKMYWYQQDPGMELHLIHYSYGVNSTEKGDLSSESTVSRIRTEHFPLTLESARPSHTSQYLCASSDEGTSGSRLNEQFFGPGTRLTVL.

The chain recombines TRBV7-9 with TRBJ2-7; TRBD2 is a possible D gene (5 bases). Germline CDR1 is SEHNR and CDR2 is FQNEAQ (reference sequence). V was clipped by 2 bases and J by 3 bases, with 11 bases between them. The CDR3 extends over 14 amino acids. CDR3: CASSLMPGNYEQYF. As DNA, the CDR3 is TGTGCCAGCAGCTTAATGCCGGGAAACTACGAGCAGTACTTC.

The chain uses TRBV7-2 and TRBJ1-2; D ambiguous. Germline-derived CDR1 and CDR2 are SGHTA and FQGNSA. This CDR3 contains 15 residues. Trimming left V 1 base short and J 0 bases short, with 9 bases between. CDR3 sequence (DNA): TGTGCCAGCAGCTTAGACAGTCCAGCTAACTATGGCTACACCTTC. It codes for CASSLDSPANYGYTF.

The J gene is TRBJ2-6, the V gene TRBV10-3; D may be TRBD2 (6 bases). V lost 6 bases to trimming and J lost 1 base, with 7 bases between them. The CDR3 runs to 14 residues. CDR1 and CDR2 (germline): ENHRY, SYGVKD. The CDR3 reads CAISLASGANVLTF. The CDR3 bases are TGTGCCATCAGCCTAGCGTCTGGGGCCAACGTCCTGACTTTC.

This rearrangement joins TRBV9 to TRBJ2-2, with D unclear. Trimming took off 4 bases at V and 6 bases at J, with 7 bases between the two ends. The germline V gene has CDR1 SGDLS and CDR2 YYNGEE. CDR3 size: 12 residues. The CDR3 DNA sequence: TGTGCCAGCAGCTTTAGTTCCGGGGAGCTGTTTTTT. This gives the protein CASSFSSGELFF.

The count of this clone is one. This chain connects TRBV4-2 to TRBJ2-2; 10 nucleotides agree with TRBD2. The germline gives CDR1 LGHNA, CDR2 YNFKEQ. The CDR3 extends over 17 amino acids. V shed 4 bases, J shed 4 bases, and the junction held 9 bases outside the gene matches. CDR3 in DNA: TGTGCCAGCAGCCCCGGAGCGGGGGGGTTTGCCACCGGGGAGCTGTTTTTT. It codes for CASSPGAGGFATGELFF.

The chain joins TRBV7-9 to TRBJ2-7; TRBD1 matches at 8 bases. Trimming at V came to 3 bases and at J to 7 bases, leaving 5 bases not matched to a gene. Germline V gene data show CDR1 as SEHNR and CDR2 as FQNEAQ (reference sequence). The CDR3 is made up of 13 amino acids. CDR3 sequence (DNA): TGTGCCAGCAGCTTGACAGGGGTGGGGGAGCAGTACTTC. Encoded protein: CASSLTGVGEQYF.

This chain links TRBV6-5 with TRBJ2-3; 12 bases fit TRBD2. This CDR3 has 16 residues. With 4 bases clipped from V and 2 bases from J, the junction kept 4 bases outside the gene matches. Germline CDR1 MNHEY, CDR2 SVGAGI. CDR3 sequence reads: CASSSLAGGATDTQYF. The CDR3 DNA reads TGTGCCAGCAGTTCACTAGCGGGGGGAGCCACAGATACGCAGTATTTT.

This clone was picked up one time. This chain uses TRBV7-8 with TRBJ1-1, with D possibly matching TRBD1 (5 bases). CDR3 size: 16 residues. V lost 6 bases to trimming and J lost 2 bases, with 19 bases between them. Germline V lookup: CDR1 SGHVS, CDR2 FQNEAQ. CDR3 sequence reads: CASSLPGTTSNTEAFF. CDR3 DNA: TGTGCCAGCAGTTTACCGGGGACTACATCAAACACTGAAGCTTTCTTT.

The V call is TRBV19, the J call TRBJ1-5; D unresolved. The CDR3 length is 14 residues. CDR1 LNHDA and CDR2 SQIVND come from the germline V gene (reference sequence). The germline V and J ends were trimmed by 9 bases and 5 bases, with 17 bases remaining between them. The CDR3 bases are TGTGCCAGCCGTGGTGGACTGGGCGATCAGCCCCAGCATTTT. Translated: CASRGGLGDQPQHF.

This rearrangement joins TRBV10-3 to TRBJ1-5; 7 positions match TRBD1. V was pared by 2 bases and J by 5 bases, with 6 bases of the junction left unmatched. The length of the CDR3 is 15 residues. Germline V gene lookup returns CDR1 ENHRY and CDR2 SYGVKD. CDR3 amino acids: CAISEMDRPDQPQHF. The CDR3 DNA sequence: TGTGCCATCAGTGAGATGGACAGGCCGGATCAGCCCCAGCATTTT.

The chain carries TRBV5-1 and TRBJ2-7; the match to TRBD2 covers 7 bases. The CDR3 runs 14 residues. V trimming: 4 bases; J trimming: 2 bases; junction bases outside the gene matches: 6. From germline, CDR1 is SGHRS and CDR2 YFSETQ. Here the CDR3 reads CASSPGREAYEQYF. CDR3 bases: TGCGCCAGCAGCCCGGGACGGGAGGCCTACGAGCAGTACTTC.